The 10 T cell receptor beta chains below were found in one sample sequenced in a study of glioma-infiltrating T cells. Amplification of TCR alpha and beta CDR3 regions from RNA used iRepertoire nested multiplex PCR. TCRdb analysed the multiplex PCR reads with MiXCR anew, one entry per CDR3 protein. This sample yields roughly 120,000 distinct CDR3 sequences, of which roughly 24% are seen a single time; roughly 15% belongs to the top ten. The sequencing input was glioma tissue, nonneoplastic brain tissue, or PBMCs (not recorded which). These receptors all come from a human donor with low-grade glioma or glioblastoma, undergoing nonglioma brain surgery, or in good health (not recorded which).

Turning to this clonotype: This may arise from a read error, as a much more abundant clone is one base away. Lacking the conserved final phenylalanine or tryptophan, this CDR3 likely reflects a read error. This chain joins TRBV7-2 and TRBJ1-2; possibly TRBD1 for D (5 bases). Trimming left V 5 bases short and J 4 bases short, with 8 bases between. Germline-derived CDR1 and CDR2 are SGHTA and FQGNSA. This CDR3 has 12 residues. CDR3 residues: CASSIDSYGYTL. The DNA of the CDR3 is TGTGCCAGCAGCATCGACAGCTATGGCTACACCTTA.

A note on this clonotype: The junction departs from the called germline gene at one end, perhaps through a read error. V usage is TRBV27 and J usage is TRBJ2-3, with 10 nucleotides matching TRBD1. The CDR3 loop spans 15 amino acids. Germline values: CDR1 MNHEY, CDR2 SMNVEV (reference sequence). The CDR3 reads CVSNRRDRGRDTQYF. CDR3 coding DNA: TGTGTCAGCAACCGTCGGGACAGGGGACGAGATACGCAGTATTTT.

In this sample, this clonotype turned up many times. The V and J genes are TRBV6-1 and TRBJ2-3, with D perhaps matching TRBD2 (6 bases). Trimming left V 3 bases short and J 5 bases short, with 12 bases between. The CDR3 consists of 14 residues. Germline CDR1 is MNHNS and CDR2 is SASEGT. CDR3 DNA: TGTGCCAGCAGTGAGTCTAGCGTCGGAGATACGCAGTATTTT. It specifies CASSESSVGDTQYF.

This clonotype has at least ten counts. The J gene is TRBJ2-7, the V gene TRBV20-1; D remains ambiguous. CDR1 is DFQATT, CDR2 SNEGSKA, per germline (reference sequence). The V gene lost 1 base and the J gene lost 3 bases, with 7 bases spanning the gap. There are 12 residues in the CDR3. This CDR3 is CSARAAGYEQYF. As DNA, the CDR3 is TGCAGTGCTAGAGCCGCCGGCTACGAGCAGTACTTC.

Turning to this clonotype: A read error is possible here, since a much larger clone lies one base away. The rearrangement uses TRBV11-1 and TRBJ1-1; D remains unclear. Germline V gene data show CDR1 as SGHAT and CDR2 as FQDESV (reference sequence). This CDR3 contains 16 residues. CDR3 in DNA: TGTGCCAGCACTGCAGGTGCCGAGGGAAAGAACAATGAAGCTTTCTTT. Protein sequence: CASTAGAEGKNNEAFF.

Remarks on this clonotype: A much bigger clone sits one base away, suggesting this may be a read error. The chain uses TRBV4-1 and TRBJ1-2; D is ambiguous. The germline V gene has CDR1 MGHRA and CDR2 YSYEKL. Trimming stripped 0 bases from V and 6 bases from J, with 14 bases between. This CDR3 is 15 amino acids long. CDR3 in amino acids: CASSQDREGRDGYTF. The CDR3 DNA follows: TGCGCCAGCAGCCAAGATAGGGAAGGGAGAGATGGCTACACCTTC.

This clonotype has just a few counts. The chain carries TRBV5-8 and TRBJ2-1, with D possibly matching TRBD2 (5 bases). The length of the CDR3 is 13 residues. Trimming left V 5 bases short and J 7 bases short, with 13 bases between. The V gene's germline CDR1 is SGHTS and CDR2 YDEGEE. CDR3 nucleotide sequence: TGTGCCAGCAGTTCCGAAGCGGTTAATGAGCAGTTCTTC. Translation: CASSSEAVNEQFF.

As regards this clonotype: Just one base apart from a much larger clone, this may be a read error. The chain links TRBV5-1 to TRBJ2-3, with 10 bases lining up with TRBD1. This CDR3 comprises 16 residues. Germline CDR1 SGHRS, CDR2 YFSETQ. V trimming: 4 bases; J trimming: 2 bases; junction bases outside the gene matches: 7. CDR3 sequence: CASSLEGQGITDTQYF. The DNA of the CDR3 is TGCGCCAGCAGCCTGGAGGGACAGGGGATCACAGATACGCAGTATTTT.

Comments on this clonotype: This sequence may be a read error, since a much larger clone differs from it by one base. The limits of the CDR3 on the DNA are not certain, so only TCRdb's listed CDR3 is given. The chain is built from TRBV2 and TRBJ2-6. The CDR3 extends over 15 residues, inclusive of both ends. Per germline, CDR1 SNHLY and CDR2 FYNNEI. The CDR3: CASTSWGSGANVLIF.

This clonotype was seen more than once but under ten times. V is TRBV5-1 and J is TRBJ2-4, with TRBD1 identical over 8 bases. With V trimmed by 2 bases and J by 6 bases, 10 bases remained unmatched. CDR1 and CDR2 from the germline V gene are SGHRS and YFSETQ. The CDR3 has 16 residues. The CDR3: CASSFDPTGDGNIQYF. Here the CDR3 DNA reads TGCGCCAGCAGCTTTGACCCGACAGGGGACGGAAACATTCAGTACTTC.